The 12 T cell receptor beta chains below all came from one sample that was sequenced in a study of blood T cell repertoires in COVID-19. TCRdb's copy holds only in-frame clones and misses some; the assay was immunoSEQ multiplex PCR. Found here are 80,000 or so clones, about four fifths of them singletons; the top ten hold about 7.4%. Sequences were obtained from peripheral blood. The receptor source for this set is a human donor in a cohort sampled during active COVID-19.

This rearrangement joins TRBV6-1 to TRBJ2-6, with D tentatively TRBD2 (6 bases). The CDR3 has 15 residues. Germline CDR1 reads MNHNS; CDR2 reads SASEGT. V lost 1 base, J lost 2 bases, and 6 bases lay in between. CDR3 protein: CASSEGGAGANVLTF. CDR3 DNA: TGTGCCAGCAGTGAAGGGGGGGCTGGGGCCAACGTCCTGACTTTC.

In its sample, this clone was seen a few times. This rearrangement joins TRBV4-1 to TRBJ2-7, with D possibly being TRBD1 (5 bases). The CDR3 is made up of 15 amino acids. From germline, CDR1 is MGHRA and CDR2 YSYEKL. Trimming cost V 4 bases and J 3 bases, with 16 bases left between them. Written as DNA, the CDR3 is TGCGCCAGCAGCCTGGACAAGGACATTGTCTACGAGCAGTACTTC. Translating gives CASSLDKDIVYEQYF.

This sequence joins TRBV29-1 and TRBJ1-1; D is possibly TRBD1 (5 bases). CDR1 SQVTM and CDR2 ANQGSEA come from the germline V gene. The CDR3 is 13 residues long. Trimming took off 1 base at V and 3 bases at J, with 9 bases between the two ends. The CDR3 coding sequence is TGCAGCGTTGAAGGAGGACAAGACACTGAAGCTTTCTTT. The encoded protein is CSVEGGQDTEAFF.

This clone was found a few times. The rearrangement links TRBV4-2 to TRBJ2-7; 9 bases line up with TRBD2. Germline assignment: CDR1 LGHNA and CDR2 YNFKEQ. This CDR3 has 16 residues. J lost 2 bases, V lost 0 bases, and 5 bases had no gene match. The CDR3 region is CASSQDHASGAYEQYF. The CDR3 DNA reads as TGTGCCAGCAGCCAAGATCATGCTAGCGGGGCCTACGAGCAGTACTTC.

The chain's CDR3 is CASSVDPGQGTDTQYF. CDR3 nucleotides: TGTGCCAGCAGCGTAGATCCGGGTCAGGGGACAGATACGCAGTATTTT. The chain links TRBV9 to TRBJ2-3; D might be TRBD1 (6 bases). The CDR3 loop spans 16 amino acids. Germline loops: CDR1 SGDLS, CDR2 YYNGEE. V lost 0 bases and J 3 bases, leaving 14 bases between the germline ends.

The rearrangement joins TRBV5-1 to TRBJ1-6; no clear D gene. CDR3 length: 15 amino acids. V was pared by 3 bases and J by 10 bases, with 17 bases between. Germline lookup yields CDR1 SGHRS and CDR2 YFSETQ. The CDR3 spells CASSWMGGPESPLHF. Here the CDR3 DNA reads TGCGCCAGCAGCTGGATGGGAGGGCCGGAGTCACCCCTCCACTTT.

The table lists this clone with a count of one. The J gene is TRBJ2-5, the V gene TRBV3-1 (or the pseudogene TRBV3-2); the D is unclear. The V end lost 0 bases, the J end lost 4 bases, and 12 bases lay between the germline ends. Germline assignment: CDR1 LGHDT and CDR2 YNNKEL (reference sequence). The CDR3 is 15 amino acids. Written as DNA, the CDR3 is TGTGCCAGCAGCCAAGATCCGGGTACTGTAGAGACCCAGTACTTC. Translating it yields CASSQDPGTVETQYF.

The chain has TRBV5-4 and TRBJ2-6; the match to TRBD1 covers 10 bases. This CDR3 comprises 18 residues. Germline lookup yields CDR1 SGHNT and CDR2 YYREEE (reference sequence). Unmatched junction bases numbered 3, after V lost 0 bases and J lost 0 bases. DNA for the CDR3: TGTGCCAGCAGCTTGGTAGGACAGGGGGACTCTGGGGCCAACGTCCTGACTTTC. Encoded protein: CASSLVGQGDSGANVLTF.

The rearrangement joins TRBV6-6 to TRBJ1-1, with a tentative D call TRBD1 (6 bases). The germline V and J ends were trimmed by 2 bases and 5 bases, with 15 bases remaining between them. The CDR3 has 15 residues. Germline CDR1 reads MNHNY; CDR2 reads SVGAGI (reference sequence). CDR3 sequence reads: CASSYGGGARTEAFF. CDR3 DNA: TGTGCCAGCAGTTACGGAGGGGGGGCACGGACTGAAGCTTTCTTT.

As DNA, the CDR3 is TGTGCCAGCAGCGGATCTGGGCTAGCGGGGGAGCAGTACTTC. Amino acids: CASSGSGLAGEQYF. The V and J genes are TRBV5-5 and TRBJ2-7, with 9 bases fitting TRBD2. CDR1 and CDR2 from the germline V gene are SGHKS and YYEKEE (reference sequence). The CDR3 sequence is 14 residues long. V lost 4 bases to trimming and J lost 7 bases; unmatched junction nucleotides: 9.

The V and J genes are TRBV3-1 (or the pseudogene TRBV3-2) and TRBJ1-4, with a possible D match to TRBD1 (5 bases). CDR1 and CDR2 from the germline V gene are LGHDT and YNNKEL (reference sequence). This CDR3 contains 13 residues. V was pared by 0 bases and J by 10 bases, with 9 bases between. CDR3 loop: CASSQDGGRKLFF. Written as DNA, the CDR3 is TGTGCCAGCAGCCAAGACGGGGGAAGAAAACTGTTTTTT.

This clone was picked up one time. The chain links TRBV2 to TRBJ1-4, with 7 bases identical to TRBD1. V lost 7 bases to trimming and J lost 7 bases; unmatched junction nucleotides: 3. Germline loops: CDR1 SNHLY, CDR2 FYNNEI. The CDR3 has 12 amino acids. The CDR3 bases are TGTGCCAGCATGGGGACAGCTGAAAAACTGTTTTTT. This codes for CASMGTAEKLFF.